This passage covers 8 T cell receptor beta chains from one sample sequenced in a study of beta chain features in type 1 diabetes (dated by TCRdb to 2017 to 2018). The method behind the library was the immunoSEQ multiplex PCR assay. The entire isolated RNA was reverse transcribed using the High Capacity cDNA Reverse Transcription Kit, and thus expressed TCRB transcripts were sequenced. Drawn from immuneACCESS, this table holds only the in-frame rearrangements with V and J called that TCRdb kept. Clones are partly lost; checked studies trace under half to an unresolved V gene and leave the rest unexplained. Recorded for this sample are under 550,000 clones; around 10% of them occurred a single time. The ten largest clones take up 0.035% to 0.05% of the sample. Source material: naive CD4+ T cells from blood. The sample's cell subset or site label is to be understood as: true naive CD4+ T cells. These receptors were taken from a woman aged 18 to 35 in good health.

This clone was seen a handful of times. The V and J genes are TRBV20-1 and TRBJ2-4; D not certain. Germline lookup yields CDR1 DFQATT and CDR2 SNEGSKA (reference sequence). Trimming removed 3 bases at V and 6 bases at J, with 6 bases between. The CDR3 totals 11 residues. The CDR3, as DNA: TGCAGTGCTAGTTCGCCAAACATTCAGTACTTC. It is translated as CSASSPNIQYF.

In this sample, this clone turned up a few times. J is TRBJ2-3 and V is TRBV13, with D perhaps TRBD1 (7 bases). The CDR3 has 15 amino acids. CDR1 and CDR2 (germline): PRHDT, FYEKMQ (reference sequence). Trimming left V 5 bases short and J 1 base short, with 13 bases between. DNA of the CDR3: TGTGCCAGCAGCCAGGGGGGCCGGGGCACAGATACGCAGTATTTT. This encodes CASSQGGRGTDTQYF.

V is TRBV5-1 and J is TRBJ2-5; no reliable D call. Germline V lookup: CDR1 SGHRS, CDR2 YFSETQ. The CDR3 is 14 residues long. V lost 0 bases, J lost 4 bases, and 10 bases lay in between. DNA for the CDR3: TGCGCCAGCAGCTTGGGAACGCCCTTAGAGACCCAGTACTTC. Amino acid sequence: CASSLGTPLETQYF.

The gene calls are TRBV27 and TRBJ2-5, with D possibly matching TRBD2 (6 bases). Germline V lookup: CDR1 MNHEY, CDR2 SMNVEV (reference sequence). Trimming removed 2 bases from V and 4 bases from J, with 11 bases in between. This CDR3 region has 14 residues. CDR3 coding DNA: TGTGCCAGCAGTTTAGCGGGGCGACGAGAGACCCAGTACTTC. Protein product: CASSLAGRRETQYF.

The table lists this clone with a few counts. Different DNA sequences within this sample yield the same CDR3. This rearrangement joins TRBV2 to TRBJ2-5, with 7 nucleotides matching TRBD2. The CDR3 length is 12 residues. Germline-derived CDR1 and CDR2 are SNHLY and FYNNEI. V shed 6 bases, J shed 5 bases, and the junction held 3 bases outside the gene matches. The CDR3 nucleotides read TGTGCCAGCAGGGACGGGGGGGAGACCCAGTACTTC. It codes for CASRDGGETQYF.

This clone showed up just a few times. The chain joins TRBV30 to TRBJ2-7; D tentatively reads TRBD1 or TRBD2 (5 bases each). Deletions cut 7 bases from V and 5 bases from J, with 15 bases between. This CDR3 has 12 residues. The germline V gene has CDR1 GTSNPN and CDR2 SVGIG (reference sequence). CDR3 nucleotides: TGTGCCTTGGCGACGGGGCTTCACGAGCAGTACTTC. This sequence encodes CALATGLHEQYF.

This clone was found once. The chain has TRBV2 and TRBJ2-6; D perhaps matches TRBD1 (5 bases). The germline V gene has CDR1 SNHLY and CDR2 FYNNEI. With 7 bases removed from V and 2 bases from J, the gap between germline ends came to 9 bases. This CDR3 spans 14 amino acids. The CDR3 spells CASTPGTGANVLTF. CDR3 in DNA: TGTGCCAGCACCCCAGGGACTGGGGCCAACGTCCTGACTTTC.

The rearrangement uses TRBV6-6 and TRBJ2-4; TRBD1 might be the D (7 bases). The CDR3 has 16 amino acids. Per the germline V gene, CDR1 is MNHNY and CDR2 is SVGAGI (reference sequence). V gave up 5 bases and J gave up 4 bases, with 18 bases separating them. This CDR3 is CASSTRGALNKNIQYF. In DNA form, the CDR3 reads TGTGCCAGCAGTACCAGGGGGGCACTCAATAAAAACATTCAGTACTTC.